These 9 T cell receptor beta chains were sequenced from one sample in a study of blood T cell repertoires in COVID-19. Only in-frame clones appear in the TCRdb table, and some are missing; sequencing was by immunoSEQ multiplex PCR. The sample records some 220,000 clones, 80% to 90% being singletons. Sequencing was done on a sample of peripheral blood. The receptors were gathered from a man between 50 and 59 years old with acute or convalescent COVID-19.

V gene TRBV9 combines with J gene TRBJ2-7; D is possibly TRBD2 (6 bases). Germline assignment: CDR1 SGDLS and CDR2 YYNGEE. V lost 4 bases and J lost 7, with 24 bases in between. The CDR3 runs 16 residues. For the CDR3, the DNA is TGTGCCAGCAGCCCGGACCTGGGACTCCCCTCACGAGAGCAGTACTTC. Its protein is CASSPDLGLPSREQYF.

The chain couples TRBV7-8 to TRBJ2-1, with 11 positions matching TRBD2. The V and J ends lost 5 bases and 6 bases, in that order; junction bases with no gene match: 6. Germline V gene data show CDR1 as SGHVS and CDR2 as FQNEAQ. The CDR3 runs 15 residues. The CDR3 DNA reads TGTGCCAGCAGCAAACTAGCGGGAGTTTTCAATGAGCAGTTCTTC. Translated: CASSKLAGVFNEQFF.

The V call is TRBV28, the J call TRBJ1-4, with TRBD1 matching over 9 bases. Germline-derived CDR1 and CDR2 are MDHEN and SYDVKM. The V and J ends lost 2 bases and 5 bases, in that order; junction bases with no gene match: 3. This CDR3 has 15 amino acids. The CDR3 protein is CASSLGGTGNEKLFF. The CDR3 nucleotides are TGTGCCAGCAGTTTAGGCGGGACAGGGAATGAAAAACTGTTTTTT.

The V call is TRBV19, the J call TRBJ2-7, with 9 nucleotides matching TRBD2. This CDR3 spans 14 amino acids. Germline-derived CDR1 and CDR2 are LNHDA and SQIVND (reference sequence). V trimming: 5 bases; J trimming: 10 bases; junction bases outside the gene matches: 12. The CDR3 here is CASSPWTGAGGQYF. CDR3 DNA: TGTGCCAGTAGTCCTTGGACTGGAGCGGGAGGACAGTACTTC.

This chain links TRBV9 with TRBJ1-3; 9 bases are a match to TRBD1. The junction had 1 base not matched to a gene; V was cut back by 0 bases and J by 0 bases. The germline V gene has CDR1 SGDLS and CDR2 YYNGEE. The length of the CDR3 is 16 residues. This CDR3 is CASSVAQGASGNTIYF. The CDR3 nucleotides read TGTGCCAGCAGCGTAGCACAGGGGGCCTCTGGAAACACCATATATTTT.

CDR3 bases: TGTGCCAGCAGCTTGGTCAGTAATTCACCCCTCCACTTT. Its protein is CASSLVSNSPLHF. The chain links TRBV5-6 to TRBJ1-6, with D uncertain. This CDR3 contains 13 residues. CDR1 SGHDT and CDR2 YYEEEE come from the germline V gene. Deletions cut 0 bases from V and 6 bases from J, with 4 bases between.

This clone was counted between two and nine times. The chain uses TRBV6-5 and TRBJ1-2, with TRBD1 as a possible D gene (6 bases). This CDR3 has 12 amino acids. Germline assignment: CDR1 MNHEY and CDR2 SVGAGI. V lost 2 bases to trimming and J lost 5 bases, with 6 bases between them. The CDR3 DNA follows: TGTGCCAGCAGTTACCAGGGGTATGGCTACACCTTC. It yields the protein CASSYQGYGYTF.

V usage is TRBV5-1 and J usage is TRBJ2-5, with 7 bases that match TRBD1. Germline V gene data show CDR1 as SGHRS and CDR2 as YFSETQ. V shed 0 bases and J 3 bases; nucleotides not matched to a gene: 2. The length of the CDR3 is 14 residues. The CDR3 sequence is CASSLDTGEETQYF. The CDR3 coding sequence is TGCGCCAGCAGCTTGGACACAGGGGAAGAGACCCAGTACTTC. Combining the CDR3 with reference TRBV5-1 and TRBJ2-5 gives the whole variable domain KAGVTQTPRYLIKTRGQQVTLSCSPISGHRSVSWYQQTPGQGLQFLFEYFSETQRNKGNFPGRFSGRQFSNSRSEMNVSTLELGDSALYLCASSLDTGEETQYFGPGTRLLVL.

The chain employs TRBV19 and TRBJ1-5; D call uncertain. With 8 bases removed from V and 8 bases from J, the gap between germline ends came to 25 bases. This CDR3 region has 16 residues. CDR1 is LNHDA, CDR2 SQIVND, per germline (reference sequence). CDR3 region: CASSISLEGLTKPQHF. Here the CDR3 DNA reads TGTGCCAGTTCCATCAGCCTGGAGGGTTTAACTAAGCCCCAGCATTTT.